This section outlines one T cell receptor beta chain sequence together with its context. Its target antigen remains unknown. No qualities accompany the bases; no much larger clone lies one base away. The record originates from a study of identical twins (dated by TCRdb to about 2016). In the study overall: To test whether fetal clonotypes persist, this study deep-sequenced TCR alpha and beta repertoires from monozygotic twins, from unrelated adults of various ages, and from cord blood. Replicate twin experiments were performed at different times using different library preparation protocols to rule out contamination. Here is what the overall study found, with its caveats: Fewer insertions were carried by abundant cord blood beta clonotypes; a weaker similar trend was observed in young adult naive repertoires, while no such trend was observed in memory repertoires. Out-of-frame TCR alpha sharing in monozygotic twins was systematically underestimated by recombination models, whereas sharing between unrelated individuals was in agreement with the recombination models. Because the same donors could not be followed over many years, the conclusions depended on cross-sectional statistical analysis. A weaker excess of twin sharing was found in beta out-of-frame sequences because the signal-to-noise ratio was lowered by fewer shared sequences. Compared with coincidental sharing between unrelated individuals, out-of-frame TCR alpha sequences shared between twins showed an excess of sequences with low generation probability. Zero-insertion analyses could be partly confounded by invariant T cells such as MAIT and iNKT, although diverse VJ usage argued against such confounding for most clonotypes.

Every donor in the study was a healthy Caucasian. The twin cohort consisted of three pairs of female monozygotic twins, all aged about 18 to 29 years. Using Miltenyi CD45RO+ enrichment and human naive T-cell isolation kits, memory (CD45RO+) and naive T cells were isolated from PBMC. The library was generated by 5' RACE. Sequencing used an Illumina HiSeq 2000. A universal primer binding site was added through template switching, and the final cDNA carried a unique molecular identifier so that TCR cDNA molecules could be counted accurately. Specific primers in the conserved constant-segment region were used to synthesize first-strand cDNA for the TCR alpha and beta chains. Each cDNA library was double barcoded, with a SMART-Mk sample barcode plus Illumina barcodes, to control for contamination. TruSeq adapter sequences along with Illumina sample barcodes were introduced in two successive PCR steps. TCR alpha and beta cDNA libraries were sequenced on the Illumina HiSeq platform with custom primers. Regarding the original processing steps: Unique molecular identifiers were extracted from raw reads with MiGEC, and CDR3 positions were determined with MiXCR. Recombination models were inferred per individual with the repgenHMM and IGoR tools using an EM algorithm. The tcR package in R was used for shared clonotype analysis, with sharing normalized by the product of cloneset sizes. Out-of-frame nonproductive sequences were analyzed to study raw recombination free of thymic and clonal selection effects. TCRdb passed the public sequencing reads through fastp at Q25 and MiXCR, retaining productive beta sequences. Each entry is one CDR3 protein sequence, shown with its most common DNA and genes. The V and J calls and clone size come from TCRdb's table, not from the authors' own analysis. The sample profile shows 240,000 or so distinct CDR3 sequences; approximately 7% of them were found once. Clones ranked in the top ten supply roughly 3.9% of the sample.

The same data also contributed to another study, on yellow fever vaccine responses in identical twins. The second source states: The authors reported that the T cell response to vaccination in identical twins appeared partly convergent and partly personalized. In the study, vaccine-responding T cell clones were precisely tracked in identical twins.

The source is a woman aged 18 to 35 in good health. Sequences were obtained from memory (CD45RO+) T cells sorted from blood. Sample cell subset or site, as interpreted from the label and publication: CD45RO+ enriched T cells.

The CDR3 is CASSKGLAGGTQYF. The DNA sequence is given as TGTGCCAGCAGCAAGGGACTAGCGGGGGGGACCCAGTACTTC. The chain is made from TRBV2 and TRBJ2-5, and 15 junctional nucleotides match TRBD2. CDR1 and CDR2 are read off the germline V gene as SNHLY and FYNNEI. The CDR3 numbers 14 residues from cysteine through phenylalanine. The read is trimmed to its CDR3 DNA, 42 bases read in frame from base 1. The germline V and J ends show losses of 6 bases and 7 bases respectively, and no gene match explains 3 bases of the junction.